This TCR beta chain was obtained from a study of T cells in Graves' hyperthyroidism and ophthalmopathy (dated by TCRdb to the late 2010s). About the investigation overall: Peripheral blood samples were taken at the time of initial diagnosis, prior to any treatment. Once sampling was done, hyperthyroidism patients were given methimazole at a starting dose of 30 mg daily, whereas ophthalmopathy patients were given high-dose intravenous methylprednisolone. According to the paper, TCR Vbeta CDR3 sequencing was carried out on approximately 140 peripheral blood samples, which came from fewer than 50 ophthalmopathy, around 74 hyperthyroidism and some 17 progressor patients. Thyroid tissue and blood T-cell repertoires from six or seven Graves' hyperthyroidism patients were also compared in the study. The 100 or so discovery patients were randomly split 7:3 into training and test sets. A discovery cohort of about 95 patients, about 44 with Graves' ophthalmopathy and 55 to 65 with stable Graves' hyperthyroidism, was used to find distinguishing TCR V-J signatures. Prospective prediction of ophthalmopathy was tested in an independent validation cohort of approximately 19 hyperthyroidism patients and 17 patients who later progressed to ophthalmopathy. Here is what the overall study found, with its caveats: In validation, the model predicted progression to ophthalmopathy a median of 6.5 months before onset, with about 64% sensitivity and 72.22% specificity. Ophthalmopathy was separated from stable hyperthyroidism by a 13 V-J signature model, with roughly 88% sensitivity and around 81% specificity obtained in cross-validation and 80%/75% obtained in testing. Most expanded thyroid clonotypes (frequency above 0.001) were also detected in blood, suggesting blood repertoires may reflect thyroid immune responses. Sample size was not statistically predetermined, and investigators were not blinded to group allocation.

This clonotype was found a few times. The specificity of this receptor is unknown. There are no base qualities to consult, and no much larger clone falls within one base. Hyperthyroidism patients were newly diagnosed, had a disease duration of under 2 months, and were aged 18 to 65 years. Exclusion was applied to patients with uncontrolled infections, other autoimmune diseases, pregnancy or lactation. Diagnoses were based on clinical symptoms, serum thyroxine and TRAb, thyroid ultrasound and orbital computed tomography. Blood from progressor patients was drawn when they were first diagnosed with hyperthyroidism, before any ophthalmopathy symptoms appeared. PBMCs were isolated from 7.5 to 10 ml of fresh peripheral blood by Ficoll-Paque density gradient centrifugation. Patients classed as progressors first received a Graves' hyperthyroidism diagnosis and then went on to develop ophthalmopathy during follow-up. Trizol reagent was used to extract total RNA, and RNA quality was then checked on an Agilent 2100 Bioanalyzer.

The CDR3 measures 16 amino acids from cysteine to phenylalanine. The sequence is cut down to CDR3 DNA, 48 bases in frame from base 1. V loses 4 bases, J loses 0 bases, and the germline ends lie 13 bases apart. For CDR1 and CDR2, the germline V gene (reference sequence) lists MNHEY and SMNVEV. The TCR beta CDR3 regions were amplified from the RNA transcripts. A first-round RT-PCR of the TCR CDR3 used the HTBI primer set with the Qiagen OneStep RT-PCR kit. Libraries were constructed in a second round of multiplex PCR, after which size selection and purification were carried out. Paired-end sequencing of the libraries was performed with 100 bp reads on an Illumina HiSeq2000. Per the original workflow: SOAPnuke was used to process the raw data, with reads discarded if the reads contained adapters or uncalled bases, had a mean Phred below 15, or lacked an exact constant-primer or identifier match. High-quality paired reads were merged using COPE v1.2.5, and each unique nucleotide sequence was defined as a clonotype. MiTCR v1.1 was used to align the clonotypes against IMGT TRBV, TRBD and TRBJ reference segments. The analysis was restricted to V-J combinations with a frequency above 0.0001, which together covered 99% to 99.2% of the repertoires. The TCS score was defined as the ratio of F50 (clonal expansion) to E x V (chaos), calculated using BLOSUM62-based TCRdist between CDR3 peptides within each V-J. Welch's t-statistics and random forest reduced roughly 530 V-J features to roughly 13, which were used in a naive Bayes classifier (R e1071). TCRdb handled the public reads itself, with Q25 trimming in fastp and clone calling in MiXCR, and kept productive beta chains. Entries are consolidated by CDR3 protein sequence, retaining the most common genes and DNA. TCRdb's processing, not the study's, gives the V and J calls here. The sample includes around 700,000 distinct CDR3 sequences, with around 20% observed a single time. The ten largest clones capture over 15% of the sample.

This receptor was identified in a woman aged 45 to 65 with Graves' hyperthyroidism that later progressed to Graves' ophthalmopathy. The rearranged segments are TRBV27 and TRBJ2-4, with an unclear D gene assignment. Sequences were obtained from blood. At the DNA level, the sequence is TGTGCCAGCAGTTCCGGTGGGCGGTTAGCCAAAAACATTCAGTACTTC. Its amino acids are CASSSGGRLAKNIQYF.